This passage covers 24 T cell receptor beta chains from one sample sequenced in a study of blood T cell repertoires in COVID-19. Clones were read by immunoSEQ multiplex PCR, and TCRdb kept only the in-frame ones, dropping some. The sample has under 300,000 clones, approximately 85% seen once. Input material: PBMCs or T cells enriched from blood (not recorded which). These receptors were taken from a woman aged 30 to 39 who had recovered from COVID-19.

The gene calls are TRBV7-2 and TRBJ1-5, with TRBD1 matching over 7 bases. After removal of 1 base from V and 6 bases from J, the junction contained 6 bases not matched to a gene. The CDR3 contains 15 residues. Germline assignment: CDR1 SGHTA and CDR2 FQGNSA. The CDR3 loop is CASSLEGGAGQPQHF. The CDR3 DNA follows: TGTGCCAGCAGCTTAGAAGGGGGCGCAGGTCAGCCCCAGCATTTT.

The V call is TRBV30, the J call TRBJ1-5; D gene ambiguous. Germline lookup yields CDR1 GTSNPN and CDR2 SVGIG (reference sequence). The CDR3 consists of 15 residues. V was trimmed by 2 bases and J by 2 bases, leaving 13 bases between them. Here the CDR3 reads CAWSLGFRGNQPQHF. For the CDR3, the DNA is TGTGCCTGGAGTCTTGGTTTTCGGGGCAATCAGCCCCAGCATTTT.

V usage is TRBV29-1 and J usage is TRBJ1-1; D uncertain. Trimming took off 7 bases at V and 2 bases at J, with 8 bases between the two ends. The CDR3 is made up of 11 amino acids. Germline CDR1 is SQVTM and CDR2 is ANQGSEA. The CDR3 reads CSAAGNTEAFF. CDR3 coding DNA: TGCAGCGCCGCAGGAAACACTGAAGCTTTCTTT.

The chain is built from TRBV5-6 and TRBJ1-2; 9 positions agree with TRBD1. V dropped 5 bases and J dropped 3; count of bases not matched to a gene: 8. The length of the CDR3 is 15 residues. Germline V gives CDR1 SGHDT, CDR2 YYEEEE. The DNA for the CDR3 is TGTGCCAGCAGGTCTGGCCGGGACAGGGACTATGGCTACACCTTC. The encoded protein is CASRSGRDRDYGYTF.

The chain carries TRBV27 and TRBJ2-3; 14 positions agree with TRBD2. The CDR3 sequence is 17 residues long. V lost 3 bases, J lost 3 bases, and 5 bases stayed unmatched. In germline, CDR1 is MNHEY, CDR2 SMNVEV (reference sequence). The CDR3 DNA follows: TGTGCCAGCAGTTTTGAGGGACTAGCGGGAGTTACAGATACGCAGTATTTT. Translation: CASSFEGLAGVTDTQYF.

This chain connects TRBV14 to TRBJ2-7; 7 nucleotides match TRBD2. The CDR3 extends over 16 amino acids. After removal of 0 bases from V and 3 bases from J, the junction contained 8 bases not matched to a gene. Germline loops: CDR1 SGHDN, CDR2 FVKESK. CDR3 DNA sequence: TGTGCCAGCAGCCAAGATCGGGCTAGCGGCCTCTACGAGCAGTACTTC. Protein sequence: CASSQDRASGLYEQYF.

This clone was seen once. V usage is TRBV2 and J usage is TRBJ1-1; D gene ambiguous. Germline lookup yields CDR1 SNHLY and CDR2 FYNNEI. Trimming removed 5 bases at V and 2 bases at J, with 3 bases between. This CDR3 comprises 11 residues. The DNA for the CDR3 is TGTGCCAGCAGTCCTAACACTGAAGCTTTCTTT. It yields the protein CASSPNTEAFF. The whole variable domain, filled in from reference TRBV2 and TRBJ1-1, reads EPEVTQTPSHQVTQMGQEVILRCVPISNHLYFYWYRQILGQKVEFLVSFYNNEISEKSEIFDDQFSVERPDGSNFTLKIRSTKLEDSAMYFCASSPNTEAFFGQGTRLTVV.

In this sample, this clone turned up many times. V gene TRBV5-1 combines with J gene TRBJ1-1; TRBD1 is a possible D gene (5 bases). Per germline, CDR1 SGHRS and CDR2 YFSETQ. CDR3 length equals 15 residues. V dropped 1 base and J dropped 5 bases, with 15 bases sitting between them. CDR3 DNA: TGCGCCAGCAGCTTGTCGGCGGGACTTGGAACTGAAGCTTTCTTT. This codes for CASSLSAGLGTEAFF.

V is TRBV5-1 and J is TRBJ1-5; possible D gene TRBD1, 5 bases. Looked up from germline, CDR1 is SGHRS and CDR2 is YFSETQ. This CDR3 contains 13 residues. V lost 0 bases and J 8 bases, leaving 9 bases between the germline ends. The CDR3: CASSLEGVEPQHF. The CDR3 DNA follows: TGCGCCAGCAGCTTGGAAGGGGTAGAGCCCCAGCATTTT. Filled out from reference TRBV5-1 and TRBJ1-5, the complete variable domain reads KAGVTQTPRYLIKTRGQQVTLSCSPISGHRSVSWYQQTPGQGLQFLFEYFSETQRNKGNFPGRFSGRQFSNSRSEMNVSTLELGDSALYLCASSLEGVEPQHFGDGTRLSIL.

The chain uses TRBV27 and TRBJ1-2; D is unresolved. The CDR3 spans 11 residues. Germline loops: CDR1 MNHEY, CDR2 SMNVEV (reference sequence). The V gene lost 6 bases and the J gene lost 5 bases, with 7 bases spanning the gap. The CDR3 loop is CASSGLYGYTF. The DNA of the CDR3 is TGTGCCAGCAGCGGACTTTATGGCTACACCTTC.

The chain uses TRBV4-1 and TRBJ1-1; D ambiguous. Germline V gives CDR1 MGHRA, CDR2 YSYEKL. The V gene lost 1 base and the J gene lost 5 bases, with 20 bases spanning the gap. This CDR3 is 17 amino acids long. For the CDR3, the DNA is TGCGCCAGCAGCCAAGGGTACGCGTCGCGGGGAGTAACTGAAGCTTTCTTT. Translating it yields CASSQGYASRGVTEAFF.

The chain carries TRBV28 and TRBJ1-2; a possible D gene is TRBD1 (5 bases). Germline CDR1 MDHEN, CDR2 SYDVKM. CDR3 length equals 11 residues. V was clipped by 6 bases and J by 5 bases, with 7 bases between them. The CDR3 sequence is CASSQGYGYTF. CDR3 nucleotides: TGTGCCAGCAGCCAGGGTTATGGCTACACCTTC.

V usage is TRBV28 and J usage is TRBJ2-7, with 9 bases that match TRBD2. This CDR3 spans 16 amino acids. V trimming: 3 bases; J trimming: 3 bases; junction bases outside the gene matches: 9. Germline assignment: CDR1 MDHEN and CDR2 SYDVKM. CDR3 DNA: TGTGCCAGCAGTTTCCCGGCGGGAGGGCCATTCTACGAGCAGTACTTC. This translates into CASSFPAGGPFYEQYF.

Turning to this clone: This specimen includes other DNA sequences encoding the same CDR3. This chain joins TRBV18 and TRBJ1-1; the D gene is possibly TRBD1 (5 bases). Germline V gives CDR1 KGHSH, CDR2 LQKENI. V gave up 4 bases and J gave up 1 base, with 7 bases separating them. CDR3 length: 13 residues. CDR3 sequence (DNA): TGTGCCAGCTCACTACAGGCGAACACTGAAGCTTTCTTT. Translated, it gives CASSLQANTEAFF.

This clone appeared once. V gene TRBV28 combines with J gene TRBJ2-5; 9 bases match TRBD1. CDR3 length equals 17 residues. Germline lookup yields CDR1 MDHEN and CDR2 SYDVKM. Trimming took 3 bases from V and 1 from J; bases not matched to a gene: 9. CDR3 DNA sequence: TGTGCCAGCAGTTTGGGAGGGTGGACAGGGGCCCAAGAGACCCAGTACTTC. Protein: CASSLGGWTGAQETQYF.

The chain has TRBV3-1 (or the pseudogene TRBV3-2) and TRBJ2-1; D ambiguous. Trimming took 1 base from V and 5 from J, leaving 6 bases between them. Germline CDR1 and CDR2: LGHDT and YNNKEL (reference sequence). The CDR3 is made up of 13 amino acids. The CDR3 bases are TGTGCCAGCAGCCAAGGGAGCGACAATGAGCAGTTCTTC. Protein product: CASSQGSDNEQFF.

The chain has TRBV5-1 and TRBJ2-3, with TRBD2 as a possible D gene (6 bases). CDR3 length: 16 amino acids. CDR1 SGHRS and CDR2 YFSETQ come from the germline V gene. Trimming took 4 bases from V and 2 from J, leaving 17 bases between them. Here the CDR3 DNA reads TGCGCCAGCAGCCTCACTCGGCGGGGTTACACAGATACGCAGTATTTT. It encodes CASSLTRRGYTDTQYF.

The rearrangement joins TRBV5-6 to TRBJ2-5, with TRBD2 identical over 9 bases. J gave up 5 bases and V 5 bases, and 7 bases lay outside the gene matches. This CDR3 is 14 amino acids long. Germline V CDR1 and CDR2: SGHDT, YYEEEE. The CDR3 loop reads CASRPGLAGETQYF. In nucleotides, the CDR3 is TGTGCCAGCAGGCCGGGACTAGCAGGCGAGACCCAGTACTTC. Full variable domain (rest looked up from reference TRBV5-6 and TRBJ2-5): DAGVTQSPTHLIKTRGQQVTLRCSPKSGHDTVSWYQQALGQGPQFIFQYYEEEERQRGNFPDRFSGHQFPNYSSELNVNALLLGDSALYLCASRPGLAGETQYFGPGTRLLVL.

The chain joins TRBV5-1 to TRBJ2-3; maybe TRBD1 (6 bases). Trimming stripped 4 bases from V and 6 bases from J, with 21 bases between. CDR1 is SGHRS, CDR2 YFSETQ, per germline. This CDR3 is built from 16 residues. As DNA, the CDR3 is TGCGCCAGCAGCCATCAAACAGGGAAAGTCGCGGATACGCAGTATTTT. Its translation is CASSHQTGKVADTQYF.

Only one count was recorded for this clone. V gene TRBV7-2 combines with J gene TRBJ2-7; 10 bases align to TRBD1. The germline V gene has CDR1 SGHTA and CDR2 FQGNSA. Unmatched junction bases numbered 7, after V lost 2 bases and J lost 6 bases. This CDR3 has 15 amino acids. The CDR3 nucleotides are TGTGCCAGCAGCTTAACACGGGACAGGGGCTTCGAGCAGTACTTC. Its protein is CASSLTRDRGFEQYF.

The genes are TRBV6-1 and TRBJ1-1, with D possibly matching TRBD1 (5 bases). Trimming took 3 bases from V and 10 from J, leaving 9 bases between them. CDR1 is MNHNS and CDR2 is SASEGT in the germline V gene. The CDR3 totals 11 residues. The CDR3 loop reads CASSEGGVAFF. CDR3 nucleotide sequence: TGTGCCAGCAGTGAGGGGGGTGTAGCTTTCTTT.

CDR3: CASSIVARLAGGPETQYF. CDR3 nucleotides: TGTGCCAGTAGTATCGTCGCCCGTCTAGCGGGAGGGCCGGAGACCCAGTACTTC. This rearrangement joins TRBV19 to TRBJ2-5; 12 bases match TRBD2. This CDR3 has 18 residues. Germline CDR1 is LNHDA and CDR2 is SQIVND (reference sequence). V trimming: 3 bases; J trimming: 5 bases; junction bases outside the gene matches: 13.

This sequence joins TRBV10-1 and TRBJ2-3, with TRBD1 matching 10 bases. Trimming took 4 bases from V and 3 from J; bases not matched to a gene: 4. This CDR3 region has 15 residues. In germline, CDR1 is WNHNN, CDR2 SYGVQD (reference sequence). CDR3 region: CASSAGTGETDTQYF. CDR3 in DNA: TGCGCCAGCAGTGCCGGGACAGGGGAAACAGATACGCAGTATTTT.

The chain uses TRBV6-2 or TRBV6-3 and TRBJ1-1, with TRBD1 as a possible D gene (6 bases). The germline gives CDR1 MNHEY, CDR2 SVGEGT. The CDR3 is made up of 14 amino acids. Between the trimmed V and J ends, which lost 1 base and 11 bases, there was a span of 17 bases. The CDR3 DNA sequence: TGTGCCAGCAGTTACTTTACAGGGACCCGTGGGGCTTTCTTT. Encoded protein: CASSYFTGTRGAFF.